Listed below are T cell receptor beta chains from one sample, sequenced in a study of blood T cell repertoires in COVID-19. Only in-frame clones appear in the TCRdb table, and some are missing; sequencing was by immunoSEQ multiplex PCR. Among a few hundred thousand clones listed, 89% were seen once. Material: peripheral blood. All receptors derive from a man aged 18 to 35 who had recovered from COVID-19. The CDR3 runs from the conserved cysteine through the conserved F or W. Fields, in order: D gene, J gene, clone size, V gene, CDR3 DNA, CDR3 protein. A D gene is named only where the DNA matches it firmly. Expanded clones are given a class, and other clones once, few, many or no size at all.

TRBD1	TRBJ1-1	NA	TRBV27	TGTGCCAGCAGTTTCACTGGACAGGGTGAAGCTTTCTTT	CASSFTGQGEAFF
NA	TRBJ1-2	NA	TRBV29-1	TGCAGCGTTAACGGTCCGTTCTATGGCTACACCTTC	CSVNGPFYGYTF
NA	TRBJ2-1	NA	TRBV7-8	TGTGCCAGCAGCTTAGCGCGGGTAGCTAGCTCCTACAATGAGCAGTTCTTC	CASSLARVASSYNEQFF
NA	TRBJ2-3	NA	TRBV9	TGTGCCAGCAGCGTAGGCACTAGCACAGATACGCAGTATTTT	CASSVGTSTDTQYF
TRBD1	TRBJ2-3	NA	TRBV25-1	TGTGCCAGAATGGTGACAGGGTCTACAGATACGCAGTATTTT	CARMVTGSTDTQYF
NA	TRBJ2-7	NA	TRBV5-1	TGCGCCAGCAGTGACGGCCCAGGGTACGGCGAGCAGTACTTC	CASSDGPGYGEQYF
NA	TRBJ1-1	NA	TRBV30	TGTGCCTGGAGTCGGGTGCTGAACACTGAAGCTTTCTTT	CAWSRVLNTEAFF
NA	TRBJ2-3	NA	TRBV7-3	TGTGCCAGCAGCTTAACGTACCGGGGGGCCCAGGCAGATACGCAGTATTTT	CASSLTYRGAQADTQYF
NA	TRBJ1-6	NA	TRBV7-2	TGTGCCAGCAGCTCAGGGAATTCACCCCTCCACTTT	CASSSGNSPLHF
TRBD1	TRBJ2-1	NA	TRBV9	TGTGCCAGCAGCTTTGGGACAGGGGTCAATGAGCAGTTCTTC	CASSFGTGVNEQFF
NA	TRBJ2-1	NA	TRBV5-6	TGTGCCAGCAGCAGAGGCAATGAGCAGTTCTTC	CASSRGNEQFF
NA	TRBJ1-1	NA	TRBV6-4	TGTGCCAGCAGTGATCTGGAGGGGCGGGACACTGAAGCTTTCTTT	CASSDLEGRDTEAFF
NA	TRBJ1-2	once	TRBV7-9	TGTGCCAGCAGCTTTAGGGGCGCCGGCTATGGCTACACCTTC	CASSFRGAGYGYTF
NA	TRBJ2-5	NA	TRBV10-2	TGCGCCAGCAGTGACCCTCACGACAGTCAAGAGACCCAGTACTTC	CASSDPHDSQETQYF
NA	TRBJ1-1	NA	TRBV30	TGTGCCTCTGACCAGGGAAGGAACACTGAAGCTTTCTTT	CASDQGRNTEAFF
TRBD1	TRBJ1-2	NA	TRBV27	TGTGCCAGCAGTTTACAGGGGGCTAGCTATGGCTACACCTTC	CASSLQGASYGYTF
NA	TRBJ1-3	NA	TRBV7-8	TGTGCCAGCAGCTCGACTTTGGCGAGCTCTGGAAACACCATATATTTT	CASSSTLASSGNTIYF
NA	TRBJ1-1	NA	TRBV7-3	TGTGCCAGCAGCTCCGTCCGGGGTGGAGAAGCTTTCTTT	CASSSVRGGEAFF
NA	TRBJ2-7	NA	TRBV11-2	TGTGCCAGCAGCTTAGGGACAGTCACCTACGAGCAGTACTTC	CASSLGTVTYEQYF
NA	TRBJ1-2	NA	TRBV27	TGTGCCAGCAGTTCCCCCCTAGGCTATGGCTACACCTTC	CASSSPLGYGYTF
TRBD1	TRBJ1-2	NA	TRBV10-3	TGTGCCACCGAAGAGCCGTGGTCGGGACAGAGAAACTATGGCTACACCTTC	CATEEPWSGQRNYGYTF
NA	TRBJ2-3	NA	TRBV6-4	TGTGCCAGCAGTGACATAATAGGGACAAGCACAGATACGCAGTATTTT	CASSDIIGTSTDTQYF
NA	TRBJ1-2	NA	TRBV4-2	TGTGCCAGCAGCCAAGATTCCGAGGGCTATGGCTACACCTTC	CASSQDSEGYGYTF
NA	TRBJ1-1	NA	TRBV7-2	TGTGCCAGCAGCTTCGGCGGAGAAGCTTTCTTT	CASSFGGEAFF
TRBD2	TRBJ2-1	NA	TRBV7-7	TGTGCCAGCAGCTTGGGGACTAGCGGGAGTGTCCCCTACAATGAGCAGTTCTTC	CASSLGTSGSVPYNEQFF
TRBD1	TRBJ2-7	NA	TRBV5-1	TGCGCCAGCAGCTTGGGGGCAGGGGGCCTCACCTTCCTCTACGAGCAGTACTTC	CASSLGAGGLTFLYEQYF
NA	TRBJ2-7	NA	TRBV11-2	TGTGCCAGCAGCTTCTCAGCGGCTAGCTCCTACGAGCAGTACTTC	CASSFSAASSYEQYF
NA	TRBJ2-5	NA	TRBV2	TGTGCCAGCAGTGAATTGCCAGGCCCGATCCAAGAGACCCAGTACTTC	CASSELPGPIQETQYF
TRBD2	TRBJ2-3	NA	TRBV18	TGTGCCAGCTCACCACTAGCGGGAAGCACAGATACGCAGTATTTT	CASSPLAGSTDTQYF
NA	TRBJ2-7	once	TRBV3-1/TRBV3-2	TGTGCCAGCAGCCAAGATCGGTCCTACGAGCAGTACTTC	CASSQDRSYEQYF
NA	TRBJ2-1	NA	TRBV4-3	TGCGCCAGCAGCCAATCTTACAATGAGCAGTTCTTC	CASSQSYNEQFF
TRBD2	TRBJ2-6	NA	TRBV7-8	TGTGCCAGCAGCTTAGTTGGGGGGGCTGGGGCCAACGTCCTGACTTTC	CASSLVGGAGANVLTF
TRBD2	TRBJ2-1	NA	TRBV6-5	TGTGCCAGCAGGCCCGGGACTAGACGGAATGAGCAGTTCTTC	CASRPGTRRNEQFF
NA	TRBJ1-5	once	TRBV19	TGTGCCAGTCGTATTACTAATAGCAATCAGCCCCAGCATTTT	CASRITNSNQPQHF
NA	TRBJ1-1	NA	TRBV9	TGTGCCAGCAGCCGAGGAGGGGCCGGCACTGAAGCTTTCTTT	CASSRGGAGTEAFF
NA	TRBJ1-5	few	TRBV14	TGTGCCAGCAGCCAAGATCATAATCAGCCCCAGCATTTT	CASSQDHNQPQHF
TRBD2	TRBJ2-2	NA	TRBV11-2	TGTGCCAGCAGCTTGAGACTAGCGGGAGGATCCGGGGAGCTGTTTTTT	CASSLRLAGGSGELFF
NA	TRBJ2-3	NA	TRBV6-4	TGTGCCAGCAGTGACCATAGCACAGATACGCAGTATTTT	CASSDHSTDTQYF
NA	TRBJ2-1	NA	TRBV15	TGTGCCACCAGCAGAGCCATCGCAGCCTACAATGAGCAGTTCTTC	CATSRAIAAYNEQFF
TRBD2	TRBJ2-7	NA	TRBV7-8	TGTGCCAGCAGTGCCACTAGCGGGGCGTACTACGAGCAGTACTTC	CASSATSGAYYEQYF
TRBD2	TRBJ2-3	once	TRBV5-6	TGTGCCAGCAGTTTCACTAGCGCAATTAGCACAGATACGCAGTATTTT	CASSFTSAISTDTQYF
NA	TRBJ1-1	NA	TRBV11-2	TGTGCCAGCAGCTTAGGAGGTGAAAACACTGAAGCTTTCTTT	CASSLGGENTEAFF
TRBD2	TRBJ2-1	NA	TRBV10-1	TGCGCCAGCTCTCCTGTGGCTAGCGGGACCTACGATGAGCAGTTCTTC	CASSPVASGTYDEQFF
TRBD2	TRBJ2-7	NA	TRBV10-3	TGTGCCATCAGTGCTGGGACTAACTCCTACGAGCAGTACTTC	CAISAGTNSYEQYF
TRBD1	TRBJ2-7	NA	TRBV2	TGTGCCAGCAGTGAAACCCCAGGGGGCTCCTACGAGCAGTACTTC	CASSETPGGSYEQYF
NA	TRBJ1-1	once	TRBV19	TGTGCCAGTAGTATATGGCAGGGGACTGAAGCTTTCTTT	CASSIWQGTEAFF
TRBD1	TRBJ2-7	NA	TRBV7-9	TGTGCCAGCACCACTCAAACGGGACAGGGGATCTACGAGCAGTACTTC	CASTTQTGQGIYEQYF
NA	TRBJ2-1	NA	TRBV30	TGTGCCTGGAGTGTCGTTAGCGGAGTAAATGAGCAGTTCTTC	CAWSVVSGVNEQFF
TRBD1	TRBJ1-6	NA	TRBV9	TGTGCCAGCAGCGCCGGAACCTCCGGGACAGGTTATTCACCCCTCCACTTT	CASSAGTSGTGYSPLHF